This T cell receptor (beta chain) derives from a study of metastatic and nonmetastatic thyroid tumors (dated by TCRdb to about 2020). Study-wide context: The researchers compared repertoires between peripheral blood samples and tumor or nodule tissue samples from patients with malignant or benign thyroid disease. The research as a whole found: In both blood and tumor samples, malignant tumors were reported to have significantly higher TCR beta diversity than benign nodules.

From its cysteine to its phenylalanine, the CDR3 spans 17 amino acids. Only the CDR3 part of the read is kept: 51 bases, read in frame from the first base. At the junction V is shortened by 0 bases and J by 2 bases, with 17 bases in between. Via the germline V gene, CDR1 is SGHTA and CDR2 FQGNSA. Libraries were built with PCR. Sequencing relied on an Illumina HiSeq 4000. The TCR beta-chain CDR3 region of each patient was profiled by high-throughput sequencing. The study's own analysis went as follows. Drawing on CDR3 differences between clinicopathological groups, the researchers built a classifier meant to tell apart patients with distant-metastatic papillary thyroid cancer. The Shannon index was used to assess repertoire diversity, and the Morisita-Horn index was used to assess tumor-blood repertoire similarity. In TCRdb, the public reads were trimmed at Q25 with fastp and aligned with MiXCR, with productive beta chains retained. None of the V and J calls come from the authors' own analysis; TCRdb made them. In all, the sample holds about 39,000 clones, and 16% of those were seen once. About 20% of the sample goes to the ten largest clones.

This clone was picked up many times. No cognate antigen has been identified for it. No much larger clone exists at a distance of one base, and base qualities are not known. No patient had received any treatment before thyroid surgery. The study retrospectively analysed patient clinical samples collected from about 2012 to 2018 using T-cell receptor beta sequencing. This receptor was taken from a female donor with papillary thyroid cancer or a benign thyroid nodule (not recorded which). Some clones in this sample may be carry-over from other donors' samples. Sequences were obtained from blood. The chain is made from TRBV7-2 and TRBJ2-7; TRBD1 is possibly the D segment (5 matching bases). Read as DNA, the sequence is TGTGCCAGCAGCTTAGCGCTAAGGGGCAGTATAACCTACGAGCAGTACTTC. Protein translation: CASSLALRGSITYEQYF.